This T cell receptor (beta chain) was sequenced during a study of T cells in Graves' hyperthyroidism and ophthalmopathy. Looking at the study overall: At the time of initial diagnosis and before any treatment, peripheral blood was collected.

Amplified TCR beta CDR3 regions came from RNA transcripts. TCR CDR3 underwent first-round RT-PCR with the HTBI primer set. TCRdb reanalysed the multiplex PCR reads using MiXCR and keeps one entry per CDR3 protein. The table includes a few hundred thousand distinct CDR3 sequences, roughly 25% detected once. Diagnosis of hyperthyroidism was new in patients aged 18 to 65, and its duration was under 2 months. Material for sequencing was blood. The clonotype was recovered from a man aged 45-65 years with Graves' hyperthyroidism.

The CDR3 DNA reads TGTGCCTGGAGTGCAGGAACTAGCACAGATACGCAGTATTTT. It is translated as CAWSAGTSTDTQYF. The chain combines TRBV30 with TRBJ2-3; D not certain. CDR1 and CDR2 from the germline V gene are GTSNPN and SVGIG (reference sequence). Trimming removed 1 base at V and 0 bases at J, with 8 bases between. The CDR3 is 14 residues long.